Listed below are T cell receptor beta chains from one sample, sequenced in a study of cytomegalovirus exposure and HLA in healthy donors. Assay used: immunoSEQ multiplex PCR; TCRdb lists only in-frame clones, some missing. Of under 200,000 clones listed, over 85% are singletons. Sequenced material: PBMCs. The receptors here all came from a young woman in good health and CMV-seropositive. CDR3s include the opening cysteine and the closing phenylalanine or tryptophan. D genes are given only for firm matches. Size is stated for part of the rows, as once, few or many counts, or as a class when the clone is expanded.

>TRBV4-2|TRBD2|.|TRBJ2-2
TGTGCCAGCAGCCAAGATCTGACTAGCGAGAACACCGGGGAGCTGTTTTTT
CASSQDLTSENTGELFF
>TRBV4-2|TRBD2|.|TRBJ2-5
TGTGCCAGCAGCCCCAGGACTAGCGTAGGAGAGACCCAGTACTTC
CASSPRTSVGETQYF
>TRBV6-1|TRBD1|.|TRBJ2-7
TGTGCCAGCAGTGAAGTTGGACAGGCCTACGAGCAGTACTTC
CASSEVGQAYEQYF
>TRBV18|TRBD1|.|TRBJ2-5
TGTGCCAGCTCCCCTGGGACAGGGCGAGAGACCCAGTACTTC
CASSPGTGRETQYF
>TRBV13|.|.|TRBJ1-2
TGTGCCAGCAGCTTAGGGCGGGGTGGGGGCTACACCTTC
CASSLGRGGGYTF
>TRBV29-1|.|.|TRBJ2-1
TGCAGCGTCGACTCCTCGGAATACAATGAGCAGTTCTTC
CSVDSSEYNEQFF
>TRBV7-7|TRBD1|few|TRBJ2-2
TGTGCTAGCAGCATGGACAGGGCCGGGGAGCTGTTTTTT
CASSMDRAGELFF
>TRBV19|TRBD1|.|TRBJ2-7
TGTGCCAGTGCCGGGACAGGGGGAGGAGAGCAGTACTTC
CASAGTGGGEQYF
>TRBV18|.|.|TRBJ1-1
TGTGCCAGCTCACCGGCGGGGAACACTGAAGCTTTCTTT
CASSPAGNTEAFF
>TRBV4-2|TRBD2|.|TRBJ2-7
TGTGCCAGCAGCCAAGATTCGGGTAGCGGGAGCTACGAGCAGTACTTC
CASSQDSGSGSYEQYF
>TRBV1|.|.|TRBJ1-1
TGCACCAGCAGCCAAACGCCGGACTGGGCGAACACTGAAGCTTTCTTT
CTSSQTPDWANTEAFF
>TRBV5-6|.|.|TRBJ2-6
TGTGCCAGCAGTCCAGGGGATTCCGGGGCCAACGTCCTGACTTTC
CASSPGDSGANVLTF
>TRBV4-1|TRBD1|.|TRBJ2-7
TGCGCCAGCAGCCAAGATAGGGCAGGGGGTTCAAGGGGATACGAGCAGTACTTC
CASSQDRAGGSRGYEQYF
>TRBV28|.|.|TRBJ2-7
TGTGCCAGCAGTTTACATCTGAACAGGGGGGGCTCCTACGAGCAGTACTTC
CASSLHLNRGGSYEQYF
>TRBV27|.|few|TRBJ2-7
TGTGCCAGCAGTGCCCGAGCGACCATAGACTACGAGCAGTACTTC
CASSARATIDYEQYF
>TRBV4-1|TRBD2|.|TRBJ2-7
TGCGCCAGCAGCCAAACTAGCGGGAGGGCCTACGAGCAGTACTTC
CASSQTSGRAYEQYF
>TRBV30|.|.|TRBJ2-5
TGTGCCTCCCTACCTGACACTCAAGAGACCCAGTACTTC
CASLPDTQETQYF
>TRBV27|TRBD1|.|TRBJ1-1
TGTGCCAGCAGTTTTCAGGGGGCTATGGGGTTGAACACTGAAGCTTTCTTT
CASSFQGAMGLNTEAFF
>TRBV11-3|.|.|TRBJ2-7
TGTGCCAGCAGCTTATCTTCTGGCAGCTCCTACGAGCAGTACTTC
CASSLSSGSSYEQYF
>TRBV19|.|few|TRBJ1-2
TGTGCCAGTAGTATGACCATGGACAGCTATGGCTACACCTTC
CASSMTMDSYGYTF
>TRBV29-1|.|.|TRBJ1-3
TGCAGCGTTGACCGGATACAGGGAAACACCATATATTTT
CSVDRIQGNTIYF
>TRBV5-4|.|.|TRBJ1-3
TGTGCCAGCAGCCCGGATCTGGGGAGGGGAAACACCATATATTTT
CASSPDLGRGNTIYF
>TRBV5-1|.|.|TRBJ2-1
TGCGCCAGCAATCTAGCTGACAATGAGCAGTTCTTC
CASNLADNEQFF
>TRBV2|TRBD1|.|TRBJ1-2
TGTGCCAGCAGCCAAGGACAGGGGGTCTACTATGGCTACACCTTC
CASSQGQGVYYGYTF
>TRBV28|.|once|TRBJ1-2
TGTGCCAGCAGTTCCCGTCTATCTAATGGCTACACCTTC
CASSSRLSNGYTF
>TRBV7-9|.|.|TRBJ2-1
TGTGCCAGCAGCTCGTTTAGCGGAGCCTACAATGAGCAGTTCTTC
CASSSFSGAYNEQFF
>TRBV27|TRBD1|.|TRBJ2-7
TGTGCCAGCAGTTTGAGGGGGCCCCCAAACGACGAGCAGTACTTC
CASSLRGPPNDEQYF
>TRBV29-1|TRBD1|.|TRBJ1-2
TGCAGCGTCCTCGGATTCCGGGACAGGGTGGATGGCTACACCTTC
CSVLGFRDRVDGYTF
>TRBV4-3|TRBD1|.|TRBJ1-2
TGCGCCAGCAGTCGACAGGGGCTCTATGGCTACACCTTC
CASSRQGLYGYTF
>TRBV6-5|TRBD2|.|TRBJ2-5
TGTGCCAGCAGTTTGGGACTAGCGGCCATCGAGACCCAGTACTTC
CASSLGLAAIETQYF
>TRBV5-4|.|.|TRBJ2-2
TGTGCCAGCAGCCAGGGACAATCTAACACCGGGGAGCTGTTTTTT
CASSQGQSNTGELFF
>TRBV29-1|TRBD1|many|TRBJ1-5
TGCAGCGTCCCTGGACAGGGCAATCAGCCCCAGCATTTT
CSVPGQGNQPQHF
>TRBV27|TRBD1|.|TRBJ1-2
TGTGCCAGCAGTTTGACAGGGCACTATGGCTACACCTTC
CASSLTGHYGYTF
>TRBV6-5|TRBD2|.|TRBJ2-7
TGTGCCAGCAGCTACTATAGCGGGAGGTCCTACGAGCAGTACTTC
CASSYYSGRSYEQYF
>TRBV6-5|TRBD2|.|TRBJ2-1
TGTGCCAGCAGTTTAGGGAGGGTTGCCTACAATGAGCAGTTCTTC
CASSLGRVAYNEQFF
>TRBV6-5|TRBD2|.|TRBJ2-1
TGTGCCAGCAGTGCCCATAGCGGGGACTATAATGAGCAGTTCTTC
CASSAHSGDYNEQFF
>TRBV29-1|.|once|TRBJ1-5
TGCAGCGTTGTTTGGGAGAATCAGCCCCAGCATTTT
CSVVWENQPQHF
>TRBV19|TRBD1|.|TRBJ1-2
TGTGCCAGTAAACTCCGGGACAGCATCTATGGCTACACCTTC
CASKLRDSIYGYTF
>TRBV9|.|.|TRBJ2-1
TGTGCCAGCAGCGTCTTAGCAAATGAGCAGTTCTTC
CASSVLANEQFF
>TRBV5-8|.|.|TRBJ1-3
TGTGCCAGCAGCTTGGGGGGGACACGCGGATTCTCTGGAAACACCATATATTTT
CASSLGGTRGFSGNTIYF
>TRBV11-3|TRBD2|.|TRBJ2-1
TGTGCCAGCAGCTCTGGACTAGCGGGAGGGGGTTACAATGAGCAGTTCTTC
CASSSGLAGGGYNEQFF
>TRBV18|.|.|TRBJ2-7
TGTGCCAGCTCAGCGAGCTCCTACGAGCAGTACTTC
CASSASSYEQYF